These T cell receptor beta chains were read from a single sample in a study of CD8+ T cells in alopecia areata. Produced via immunoSEQ multiplex PCR; TCRdb's table is partial and in-frame only. The sample yields 150,000 or so clones, roughly 48% seen once. Material for sequencing was CD4+ T cells sorted from blood. The source is a human donor with alopecia areata. Each CDR3 is given with its conserved first and last residue. The order of the fields is D gene, clone size, J gene, V gene, CDR3 DNA, CDR3 protein. D genes are given only for firm matches. Some rows mark clone size as missing; the rest say once, few, many or name a class of expanded clone.

TRBD2	NA	TRBJ2-7	TRBV29-1	TGCAGCGGCTCCGGGACTAGCGGGTACGAGCAGTACTTC	CSGSGTSGYEQYF
NA	NA	TRBJ1-2	TRBV28	TGTGCCAGCAGTACAGGGCAACGAAGTGGCTACACCTTC	CASSTGQRSGYTF
NA	NA	TRBJ1-2	TRBV2	TGTGCCAGCAGTGAAGCGGAACAGGGCCCTGGCACCTTC	CASSEAEQGPGTF
TRBD1	NA	TRBJ1-2	TRBV29-1	TGCAGCGTTGGTGGGGACAGGGCCTTTGGCTACACCTTC	CSVGGDRAFGYTF
TRBD2	few	TRBJ2-7	TRBV6-1	TGTGCCAGCAGTCCTGGGACTAGCGAGACCTACGAGCAGTACTTC	CASSPGTSETYEQYF
NA	once	TRBJ1-1	TRBV6-5	TGTGCCAGCAGTTACTCGAGGGGTTGGACTGAAGCTTTCTTT	CASSYSRGWTEAFF
NA	few	TRBJ1-1	TRBV5-1	TGCGCCAGCAGCACACCGAACACTGAAGCTTTCTTT	CASSTPNTEAFF
NA	few	TRBJ2-6	TRBV28	TGTGCCAGCACCCCGGACAGACGCTCTGGGGCCAACGTCCTGACTTTC	CASTPDRRSGANVLTF
NA	NA	TRBJ2-5	TRBV7-2	TGTGCCAGCAGCCGAGGAGATCGAGAGACCCAGTACTTC	CASSRGDRETQYF
TRBD2	few	TRBJ2-7	TRBV27	TGTGCCAGCAGATTAAGCGGGAGCTCCTACGAGCAGTACTTC	CASRLSGSSYEQYF
NA	NA	TRBJ2-1	TRBV10-3	TGTGCCATCAGTGAGAGGCTTGATGAGCAGTTCTTC	CAISERLDEQFF
TRBD2	NA	TRBJ2-1	TRBV15	TGTGCCACCAGCAGAGACAAGGCGGGAGCAAGGAATGAGCAGTTCTTC	CATSRDKAGARNEQFF
TRBD2	NA	TRBJ2-1	TRBV25-1	TGTGCCAGCAGTGAGGCGGGAGGGCCCTCGATCTACAATGAGCAGTTCTTC	CASSEAGGPSIYNEQFF
TRBD1	few	TRBJ1-1	TRBV7-2	TGTGCCAGCAGCTCCCTGGACAGGGTTGAAGCTTTCTTT	CASSSLDRVEAFF
TRBD1	few	TRBJ2-2	TRBV29-1	TGCAGCGTGCGGACAGGACAGACTACCGGGGAGCTGTTTTTT	CSVRTGQTTGELFF
NA	NA	TRBJ2-6	TRBV25-1	TGTGCCAGCAGCCGAGGAAGCTCTGGGGCCAACGTCCTGACTTTC	CASSRGSSGANVLTF
TRBD1	few	TRBJ2-1	TRBV28	TGTGCCAGCAGTTTATCCGGACAGGGGAACTACAATGAGCAGTTCTTC	CASSLSGQGNYNEQFF
TRBD1	NA	TRBJ2-7	TRBV6-5	TGTGCCAGCAAGATAAAGGGGGCAGGCGAGCAGTACTTC	CASKIKGAGEQYF
NA	NA	TRBJ2-7	TRBV20-1	TGCAGTGCTAGAGCAGCCTACGAGCAGTACTTC	CSARAAYEQYF
NA	NA	TRBJ2-3	TRBV30	TGTGCCTGGAGTAACTTTGATACGCAGTATTTT	CAWSNFDTQYF
NA	NA	TRBJ1-3	TRBV29-1	TGCAGCGCTCATGGGAACTCTGGAAACACCATATATTTT	CSAHGNSGNTIYF
NA	NA	TRBJ1-1	TRBV29-1	TGCAGCGTTGGCGACGGAGGGGGCACTGAAGCTTTCTTT	CSVGDGGGTEAFF
TRBD2	NA	TRBJ2-5	TRBV7-9	TGTGCCAGCAGCTTAGCGCGGCTAGCGGAAAGGACCCAGTACTTC	CASSLARLAERTQYF
TRBD1	few	TRBJ2-1	TRBV28	TGTGCCAGCAGTTCGGACAGGCCGGACAATGAGCAGTTCTTC	CASSSDRPDNEQFF
NA	few	TRBJ2-5	TRBV18	TGTGCCAGCGCGCAAGAGACCCAGTACTTC	CASAQETQYF
TRBD2	few	TRBJ2-1	TRBV2	TGTGCCAGCCGCACCTCGGGACTAGCGCACCCCTACAATGAGCAGTTCTTC	CASRTSGLAHPYNEQFF
TRBD2	few	TRBJ2-3	TRBV5-6	TGTGCCAGCAGCTTGGGCCTAGCGGGAGTATTGAGCACAGATACGCAGTATTTT	CASSLGLAGVLSTDTQYF
NA	NA	TRBJ1-1	TRBV28	TGTGCCAGCCCCCCCGCAGGTGCCAACACTGAAGCTTTCTTT	CASPPAGANTEAFF
NA	NA	TRBJ2-7	TRBV7-9	TGTGCCAGCAGCTTGGCAGGGTTCTCTGAGCAGTACTTC	CASSLAGFSEQYF
TRBD2	few	TRBJ2-1	TRBV11-2	TGTGCCAGCAGACTAGCGGGAGGGCCTGGCAATGAGCAGTTCTTC	CASRLAGGPGNEQFF
TRBD1	NA	TRBJ2-7	TRBV29-1	TGCAGCGCCACTGGGACAGGTTTTTCATCCGAGCAGTACTTC	CSATGTGFSSEQYF
NA	NA	TRBJ2-2	TRBV5-1	TGCGCCAGCAGCCCTAGACACGAGAACACCGGGGAGCTGTTTTTT	CASSPRHENTGELFF
TRBD1	NA	TRBJ1-5	TRBV7-6	TGTGCCAGCAGCTCGACAGGGCCCCATCAGCCCCAGCATTTT	CASSSTGPHQPQHF
NA	NA	TRBJ1-5	TRBV2	TGTGCCAGCAGTGTGACTTACCTCCGGGATCAGCCCCAGCATTTT	CASSVTYLRDQPQHF
NA	once	TRBJ1-1	TRBV28	TGTGCCAGCAGTCCAGGGACCGCATACACTGAAGCTTTCTTT	CASSPGTAYTEAFF